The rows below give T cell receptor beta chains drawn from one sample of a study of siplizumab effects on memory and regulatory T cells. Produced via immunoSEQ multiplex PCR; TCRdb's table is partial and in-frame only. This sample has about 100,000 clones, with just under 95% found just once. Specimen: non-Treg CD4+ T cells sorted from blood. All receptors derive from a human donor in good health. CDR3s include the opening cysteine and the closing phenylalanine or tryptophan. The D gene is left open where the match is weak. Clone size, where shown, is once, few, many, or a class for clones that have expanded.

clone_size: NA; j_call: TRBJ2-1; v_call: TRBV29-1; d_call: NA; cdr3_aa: CSVGELRSNNEQFF; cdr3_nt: TGCAGCGTTGGCGAGTTACGCAGTAATAATGAGCAGTTCTTC
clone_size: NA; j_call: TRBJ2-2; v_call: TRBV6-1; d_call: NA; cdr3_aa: CASSERGGELFF; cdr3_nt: TGTGCCAGCAGTGAGAGGGGAGGGGAGCTGTTTTTT
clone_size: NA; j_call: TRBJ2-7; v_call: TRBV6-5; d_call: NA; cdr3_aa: CASSYAGIGAYEQYF; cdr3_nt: TGTGCCAGCAGTTACGCAGGAATCGGGGCCTACGAGCAGTACTTC
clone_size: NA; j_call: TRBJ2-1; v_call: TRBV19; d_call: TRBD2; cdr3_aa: CASRDAGTRYEQFF; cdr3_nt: TGTGCCAGTAGGGACGCCGGGACTAGATATGAGCAGTTCTTC
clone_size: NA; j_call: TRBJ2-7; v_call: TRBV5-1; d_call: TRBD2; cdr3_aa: CASSFLAGSSYEQYF; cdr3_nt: TGCGCCAGCAGCTTTCTAGCGGGGAGCTCCTACGAGCAGTACTTC
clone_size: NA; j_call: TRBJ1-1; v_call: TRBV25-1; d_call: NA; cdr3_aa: CASSDVAEAFF; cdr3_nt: TGTGCCAGCAGTGATGTAGCTGAAGCTTTCTTT
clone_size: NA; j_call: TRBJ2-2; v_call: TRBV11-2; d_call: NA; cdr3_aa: CAGARLANTGELFF; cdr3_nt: TGTGCCGGAGCTAGGTTAGCGAACACCGGGGAGCTGTTTTTT
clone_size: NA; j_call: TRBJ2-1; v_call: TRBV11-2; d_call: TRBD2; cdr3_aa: CASSQAGTSRLEQFF; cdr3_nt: TGTGCCAGCAGCCAAGCCGGGACTAGCCGCTTGGAGCAGTTCTTC
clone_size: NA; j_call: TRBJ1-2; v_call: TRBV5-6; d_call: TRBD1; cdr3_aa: CASSGMDRGDYGYTF; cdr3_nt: TGTGCCAGCAGCGGTATGGACAGGGGGGACTATGGCTACACCTTC
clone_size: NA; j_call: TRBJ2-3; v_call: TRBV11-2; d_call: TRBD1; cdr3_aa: CASRSTRGRDTQYF; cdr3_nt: TGTGCCAGCAGATCAACCAGGGGGCGAGATACGCAGTATTTT
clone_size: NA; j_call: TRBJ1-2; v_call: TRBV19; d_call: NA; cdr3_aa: CASSTQGLGNYGYTF; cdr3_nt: TGTGCCAGTAGTACACAGGGACTTGGGAACTATGGCTACACCTTC
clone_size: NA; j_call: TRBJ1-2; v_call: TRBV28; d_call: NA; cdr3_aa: CASTPIGARTKYGYTF; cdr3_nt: TGTGCCAGCACCCCTATCGGGGCTCGAACTAAGTATGGCTACACCTTC
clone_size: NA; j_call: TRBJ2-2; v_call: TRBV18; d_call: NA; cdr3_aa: CASSPETYNTGELFF; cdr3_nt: TGTGCCAGCTCACCGGAGACTTACAACACCGGGGAGCTGTTTTTT
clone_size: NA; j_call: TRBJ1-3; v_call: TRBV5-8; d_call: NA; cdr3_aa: CASSRRGPGNTIYF; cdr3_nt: TGTGCCAGCAGCAGGCGGGGGCCAGGAAACACCATATATTTT
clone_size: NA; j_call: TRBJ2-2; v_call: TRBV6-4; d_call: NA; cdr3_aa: CASSDGDTGELFF; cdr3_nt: TGTGCCAGCAGTGACGGGGACACCGGGGAGCTGTTTTTT
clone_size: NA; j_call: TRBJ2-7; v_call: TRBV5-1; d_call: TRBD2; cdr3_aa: CASSPRGREGGEQYF; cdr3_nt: TGCGCCAGCAGTCCTCGGGGAAGGGAGGGCGGTGAGCAGTACTTC
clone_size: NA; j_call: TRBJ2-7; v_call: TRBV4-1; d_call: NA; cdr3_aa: CASSRDAGTEPYEQYF; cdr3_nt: TGCGCCAGCAGCCGTGATGCCGGGACGGAACCCTACGAGCAGTACTTC
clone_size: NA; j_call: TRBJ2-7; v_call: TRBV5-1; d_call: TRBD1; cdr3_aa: CASSATGTGAFYEQYF; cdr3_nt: TGCGCCAGCAGCGCGACCGGGACAGGAGCTTTCTACGAGCAGTACTTC
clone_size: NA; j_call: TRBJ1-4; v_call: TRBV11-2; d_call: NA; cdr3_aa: CASSFSGFNEKLFF; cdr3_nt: TGTGCCAGCAGCTTCTCGGGATTTAATGAAAAACTGTTTTTT
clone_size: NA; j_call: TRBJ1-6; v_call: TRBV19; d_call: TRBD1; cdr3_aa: CASSTSTGQNSPLHF; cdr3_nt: TGTGCCAGTAGTACCTCGACAGGGCAAAATTCACCCCTCCACTTT
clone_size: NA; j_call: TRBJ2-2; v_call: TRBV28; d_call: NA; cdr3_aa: CASSLLPGGELFF; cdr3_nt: TGTGCCAGCAGTTTGCTACCAGGCGGGGAGCTGTTTTTT
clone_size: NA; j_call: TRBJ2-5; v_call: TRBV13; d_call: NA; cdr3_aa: CASSSLGTGQETQYF; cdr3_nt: TGTGCCAGCAGCTCGCTAGGCACAGGTCAAGAGACCCAGTACTTC
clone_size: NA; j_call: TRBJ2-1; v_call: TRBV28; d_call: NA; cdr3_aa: CASSQMGNNEQFF; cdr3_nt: TGTGCCAGCAGTCAAATGGGCAACAATGAGCAGTTCTTC
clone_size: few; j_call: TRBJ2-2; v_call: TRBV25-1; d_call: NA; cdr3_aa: CASRRGGTGELFF; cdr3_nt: TGTGCCTCCAGGCGGGGAGGCACCGGGGAGCTGTTTTTT
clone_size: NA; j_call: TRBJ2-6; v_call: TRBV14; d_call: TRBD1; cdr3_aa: CASSQVRQGFSGANVLTF; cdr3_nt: TGTGCCAGCAGCCAAGTACGACAGGGTTTTTCCGGGGCCAACGTCCTGACTTTC
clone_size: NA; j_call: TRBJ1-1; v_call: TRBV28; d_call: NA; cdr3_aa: CASRGFAVNTEAFF; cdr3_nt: TGTGCCAGCAGAGGGTTTGCAGTGAACACTGAAGCTTTCTTT
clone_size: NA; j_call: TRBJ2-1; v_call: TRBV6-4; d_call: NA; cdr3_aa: CASSDTVSSYNEQFF; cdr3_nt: TGTGCCAGCAGTGACACGGTTTCCTCCTACAATGAGCAGTTCTTC
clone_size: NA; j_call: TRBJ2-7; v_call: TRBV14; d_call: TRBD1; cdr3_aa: CASSQVEQGTYEQYF; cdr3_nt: TGTGCCAGCAGCCAAGTTGAACAGGGGACCTACGAGCAGTACTTC
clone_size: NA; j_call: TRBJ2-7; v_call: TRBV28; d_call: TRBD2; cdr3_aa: CATGSSRGTYEQYF; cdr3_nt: TGTGCCACCGGCTCTTCGCGGGGGACCTACGAGCAGTACTTC
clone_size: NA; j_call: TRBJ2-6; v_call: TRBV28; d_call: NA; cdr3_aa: CASSVQRSSGANVLTF; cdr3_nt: TGTGCCAGCTCAGTTCAGCGGAGCTCTGGGGCCAACGTCCTGACTTTC
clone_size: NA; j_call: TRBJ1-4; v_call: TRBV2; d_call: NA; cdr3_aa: CASSDQQKTNEKLFF; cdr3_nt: TGTGCCAGCAGTGACCAACAGAAGACTAATGAAAAACTGTTTTTT
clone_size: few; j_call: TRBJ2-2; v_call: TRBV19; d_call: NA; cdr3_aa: CASSPTGTGELFF; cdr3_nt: TGTGCCAGTAGTCCTACAGGGACCGGGGAGCTGTTTTTT
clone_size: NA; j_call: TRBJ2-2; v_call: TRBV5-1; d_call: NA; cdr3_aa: CASSKPLGELFF; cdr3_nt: TGCGCCAGCAGCAAGCCTTTAGGGGAGCTGTTTTTT
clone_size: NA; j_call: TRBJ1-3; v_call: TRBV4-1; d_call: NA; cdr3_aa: CASSLTTSSGNTIYF; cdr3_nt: TGCGCCAGCAGCCTGACAACGAGCTCTGGAAACACCATATATTTT
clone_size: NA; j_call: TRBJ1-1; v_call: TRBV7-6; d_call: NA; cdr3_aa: CASSLGRNTEAFF; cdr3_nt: TGTGCCAGCAGCTTGGGCCGGAACACTGAAGCTTTCTTT
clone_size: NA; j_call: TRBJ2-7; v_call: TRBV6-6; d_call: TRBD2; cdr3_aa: CASSYSRLANYEQYF; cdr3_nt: TGTGCCAGCAGTTACTCAAGACTAGCGAACTACGAGCAGTACTTC
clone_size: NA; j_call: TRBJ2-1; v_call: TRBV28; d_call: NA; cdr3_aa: CASSLGRSSYNEQFF; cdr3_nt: TGTGCCAGCAGTTTAGGCAGGAGCTCCTACAATGAGCAGTTCTTC
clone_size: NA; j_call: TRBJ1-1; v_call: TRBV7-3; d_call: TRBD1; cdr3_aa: CASSPTGYTEAFF; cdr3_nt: TGTGCCAGCAGCCCGACAGGGTACACTGAAGCTTTCTTT
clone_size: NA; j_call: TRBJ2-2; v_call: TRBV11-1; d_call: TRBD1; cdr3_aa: CASSLDTPGTGATGELFF; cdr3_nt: TGTGCCAGCAGCTTAGATACTCCCGGGACAGGTGCGACCGGGGAGCTGTTTTTT
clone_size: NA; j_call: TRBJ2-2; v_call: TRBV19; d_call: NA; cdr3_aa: CASSIGLGLSTGELFF; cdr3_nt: TGTGCCAGTAGTATAGGGCTAGGACTGAGCACCGGGGAGCTGTTTTTT
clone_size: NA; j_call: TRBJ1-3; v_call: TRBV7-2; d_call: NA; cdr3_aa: CASSPTWTLSGNTIYF; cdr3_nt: TGTGCCAGCAGTCCAACCTGGACCCTATCTGGAAACACCATATATTTT
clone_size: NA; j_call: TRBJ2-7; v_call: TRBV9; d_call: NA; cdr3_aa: CASSGLGLVGGVAYEQYF; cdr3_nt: TGTGCCAGCAGCGGTTTAGGTTTGGTTGGGGGAGTGGCCTACGAGCAGTACTTC
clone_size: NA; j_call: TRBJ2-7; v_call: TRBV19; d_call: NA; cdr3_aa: CASSSVGHEAYEQYF; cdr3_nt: TGTGCCAGTAGTTCCGTGGGACATGAAGCCTACGAGCAGTACTTC
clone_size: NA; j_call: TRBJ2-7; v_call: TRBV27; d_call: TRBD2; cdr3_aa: CASTREISGTSEQYF; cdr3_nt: TGTGCCAGCACGAGGGAGATTAGCGGGACTAGCGAGCAGTACTTC